A single sample is the source of the 7 T cell receptor beta chains below, sequenced in a study of siplizumab effects on memory and regulatory T cells. Using immunoSEQ multiplex PCR, the repertoire was profiled, and TCRdb retains in-frame clones only, with some absent. Of approximately 90,000 clones in the sample, 85% to 95% were seen once. Sequencing was carried out using non-Treg CD4+ T cells sorted from blood. These TCRs come from a human donor in good health.

The CDR3 coding sequence is TGTGCCAGCAGCCAAGATCCCAAAGAAGAGACCCAGTACTTC. Protein product: CASSQDPKEETQYF. The rearrangement uses TRBV4-2 and TRBJ2-5; D is uncertain. The CDR3 is made up of 14 amino acids. V was cut by 0 bases and J by 3 bases, with 8 bases left in between. The germline V gene has CDR1 LGHNA and CDR2 YNFKEQ.

The CDR3 nucleotides read TGCAGTGCTAGAGATGAAGTTCAGTACTTC. This translates into CSARDEVQYF. The chain uses TRBV20-1 and TRBJ2-4; no definite D call. The CDR3 extends over 10 amino acids. Germline V CDR1 and CDR2: DFQATT, SNEGSKA (reference sequence). Trimming stripped 0 bases from V and 11 bases from J, with 5 bases between.

The chain joins TRBV9 to TRBJ2-1; D is undetermined. Germline V CDR1 and CDR2: SGDLS, YYNGEE. The V end was cut by 2 bases, the J end by 8 bases, with 11 bases between. This CDR3 is built from 13 residues. The CDR3 reads CASSVGSPHEQFF. CDR3 DNA: TGTGCCAGCAGCGTGGGCAGCCCCCATGAGCAGTTCTTC.

The V call is TRBV6-5, the J call TRBJ2-3; tentatively, D is TRBD1 or TRBD2 (6 bases each). The CDR3 contains 16 residues. Germline CDR1 is MNHEY and CDR2 is SVGAGI. The ends were cut back, 0 bases at V and 0 bases at J, with 10 bases in the middle. DNA for the CDR3: TGTGCCAGCAGTTACTCCCGGGGGCGAAGCACAGATACGCAGTATTTT. It codes for CASSYSRGRSTDTQYF.

The V gene is TRBV13, the J gene TRBJ1-2; 7 positions agree with TRBD1. Per germline, CDR1 PRHDT and CDR2 FYEKMQ (reference sequence). With 4 bases clipped from V and 3 bases from J, the junction kept 11 bases outside the gene matches. The CDR3 length is 16 residues. DNA of the CDR3: TGTGCCAGCAGCTCCCGACAGGGCTCACATTACTATGGCTACACCTTC. Its translation: CASSSRQGSHYYGYTF.

The genes are TRBV13 and TRBJ2-5; 8 bases are shared with TRBD2. V lost 8 bases, J lost 0 bases, and 8 bases stayed unmatched. Germline-derived CDR1 and CDR2 are PRHDT and FYEKMQ (reference sequence). The CDR3 covers 15 residues. This CDR3 reads CASGRMTSDQETQYF. The CDR3 DNA is TGTGCCAGCGGCCGAATGACTAGCGACCAAGAGACCCAGTACTTC.

The CDR3, as DNA: TGTGCCAGTAGTCTTCTAGCGGGAAGTCCCGGGGAGCTGTTTTTT. Its translation is CASSLLAGSPGELFF. The chain joins TRBV19 to TRBJ2-2, with 9 bases fitting TRBD2. Germline loops: CDR1 LNHDA, CDR2 SQIVND (reference sequence). The CDR3 spans 15 residues. V lost 5 bases to trimming and J lost 6 bases; unmatched junction nucleotides: 7.